Following are 27 T cell receptor beta chains from one sample sequenced in a study of T-cell reconstitution after alpha-beta-depleted transplantation in children. TCRbeta library preparation incorporated unique molecular identifiers. A single record per CDR3 protein comes from TCRdb applying MiXCR to the PCR reads. The sample includes 260,000 or so distinct CDR3 sequences, around 11% of them seen just once. This specimen consisted of PBMCs from the stem cell graft donor, obtained from the stem cell graft. These receptor sequences come from a human donor who donated a stem cell graft to a child with acute lymphoblastic leukemia.

Many counts were recorded for this clonotype. The chain links TRBV6-2 or TRBV6-3 to TRBJ2-4, with a weak D call TRBD2 (5 bases). The V end was cut by 8 bases, the J end by 3 bases, with 14 bases between. CDR1 is MNHEY, CDR2 SVGEGT, per germline. CDR3 size: 14 residues. CDR3 protein: CASGSGFLKNIQYF. CDR3 coding DNA: TGTGCCAGCGGGAGTGGGTTTCTCAAAAACATTCAGTACTTC.

Many counts were recorded for this clonotype. The chain has TRBV5-1 and TRBJ2-1; 11 bases are shared with TRBD2. Germline CDR1 and CDR2: SGHRS and YFSETQ. V shed 6 bases, J shed 6 bases, and the junction held 5 bases outside the gene matches. CDR3 length: 14 amino acids. The CDR3 region has the DNA TGCGCCAGCACCCCGGGACTAGCGGCCAATGAGCAGTTCTTC. It codes for CASTPGLAANEQFF.

This clonotype appeared many times. This chain uses TRBV9 with TRBJ1-6; D may be TRBD1 (5 bases). V gave up 5 bases and J gave up 0 bases, with 18 bases separating them. CDR3 length: 18 amino acids. Germline V gene sequence: CDR1 SGDLS, CDR2 YYNGEE. The CDR3 nucleotides read TGTGCCAGCAGTGGCCCTGCAGGGCTGAGCTCCTATAATTCACCCCTCCACTTT. Protein product: CASSGPAGLSSYNSPLHF. Using reference TRBV9 and TRBJ1-6 for the parts outside the CDR3, the full variable domain is DSGVTQTPKHLITATGQRVTLRCSPRSGDLSVYWYQQSLDQGLQFLIQYYNGEERAKGNILERFSAQQFPDLHSELNLSSLELGDSALYFCASSGPAGLSSYNSPLHFGNGTRLTVT.

Details on this clonotype: Possible read error: a much larger clone is one base away. The chain is built from TRBV11-2 and TRBJ1-6, with TRBD1 as a possible D gene (5 bases). This CDR3 region has 18 residues. Germline V gene sequence: CDR1 SGHAT, CDR2 FQNNGV. CDR3 region: CASSLSLQDTSYKSPLHF. The CDR3 nucleotides read TGTGCCAGCAGCTTATCCTTACAGGATACCTCCTATAAGTCACCCCTCCACTTT.

This clonotype was counted ten times or more. The chain recombines TRBV9 with TRBJ1-4, with TRBD1 matching over 10 bases. This CDR3 comprises 14 residues. Germline CDR1 and CDR2: SGDLS and YYNGEE. V lost 4 bases and J lost 6; bases outside the gene matches: 3. Written as DNA, the CDR3 is TGTGCCAGCAGCACGGGACAGGGGCATGAAAAACTGTTTTTT. This encodes CASSTGQGHEKLFF.

This clonotype was seen repeatedly, ten times or more. The chain couples TRBV19 to TRBJ1-5; 7 bases agree with TRBD1. The length of the CDR3 is 15 residues. Germline CDR1 reads LNHDA; CDR2 reads SQIVND (reference sequence). J was trimmed by 3 bases and V by 6 bases; bases with no gene match: 8. DNA of the CDR3: TGTGCCAGTAGCCGACAGGGTCGCTACAATCAGCCCCAGCATTTT. Amino acids: CASSRQGRYNQPQHF.

This sequence joins TRBV7-8 and TRBJ2-1; 9 bases line up with TRBD1. CDR3 length equals 16 residues. Germline V gene data show CDR1 as SGHVS and CDR2 as FQNEAQ. J lost 10 bases, V lost 3 bases, and 13 bases had no gene match. This CDR3 is CASSLNPGQGSLEQFF. The CDR3 nucleotides are TGTGCCAGCAGCTTGAATCCGGGACAGGGATCCCTCGAGCAGTTCTTC. The full variable domain, rest sourced from reference TRBV7-8 and TRBJ2-1, is GAGVSQSPRYKVAKRGQDVALRCDPISGHVSLFWYQQALGQGPEFLTYFQNEAQLDKSGLPSDRFFAERPEGSVSTLKIQRTQQEDSAVYLCASSLNPGQGSLEQFFGPGTRLTVL.

About this clonotype itself: This may come from a read error, since a much larger clone is one base off. V and J are TRBV5-1 and TRBJ1-3; weak D call: TRBD1 (6 bases). CDR3 size: 17 residues. Germline-derived CDR1 and CDR2 are SGHRS and YFSETQ. DNA for the CDR3: TGCGCCACCAGCTTGAACGTCGGGGGGCTCTCTGGAAACACCATATATTTT. It yields the protein CATSLNVGGLSGNTIYF.

This clonotype was recorded at least ten times. The genes are TRBV12-3 or TRBV12-4 and TRBJ2-2; 7 positions match TRBD2. The CDR3 totals 13 residues. V trimming: 4 bases; J trimming: 6 bases; junction bases outside the gene matches: 2. The CDR3 DNA reads TGTGCCAGCAGTTGGGGAGGGTCCGGGGAGCTGTTTTTT. Amino acid sequence: CASSWGGSGELFF.

With regard to this clonotype: The junction differs from germline at one of its ends, possibly a read error. Here the CDR3 DNA reads TGTGCCAGCAGCTTAGCTAATGGGCCCTACACTGAGCAGTTCTTC. Translation gives CASSLANGPYTEQFF. The rearrangement links TRBV7-2 to TRBJ2-1; D not certain. The CDR3 length is 15 residues. CDR1 SGHTA and CDR2 FQGNSA come from the germline V gene.

Note on this clonotype: The junction and the germline gene differ at one end; a read error may be behind it. The chain uses TRBV12-3 or TRBV12-4 and TRBJ2-4; TRBD1 agrees at 7 bases. This CDR3 contains 18 residues. CDR3 in amino acids: CASSFDRDPSIAKNMQYF. The CDR3 bases are TGTGCCAGCAGTTTCGACAGGGACCCCTCAATAGCCAAAAACATGCAGTACTTC.

This clonotype was seen repeatedly, ten times or more. The chain has TRBV7-2 and TRBJ2-1; the match to TRBD2 covers 7 bases. The CDR3 sequence is 12 residues long. Germline CDR1 reads SGHTA; CDR2 reads FQGNSA. V trimming: 3 bases; J trimming: 12 bases; junction bases outside the gene matches: 5. The CDR3 nucleotides read TGTGCCAGCAGCTTTCCCTCGGGGGGGCAGTTCTTC. It translates to CASSFPSGGQFF.

This clonotype was seen repeatedly, ten times or more. The chain is built from TRBV6-2 or TRBV6-3 and TRBJ2-7; TRBD1 agrees at 9 bases. V trimming: 0 bases; J trimming: 3 bases; junction bases outside the gene matches: 6. In germline, CDR1 is MNHEY, CDR2 SVGEGT. The CDR3 covers 16 residues. The CDR3 spells CASSYSEGTGRYEQYF. In DNA form, the CDR3 reads TGTGCCAGCAGTTACTCCGAAGGGACAGGGCGCTACGAGCAGTACTTC.

This clonotype was picked up many times. The chain carries TRBV7-6 and TRBJ1-1; the D is unclear. The CDR3 is 12 amino acids. V was trimmed by 5 bases and J by 4 bases, leaving 8 bases between them. CDR1 and CDR2 from the germline V gene are SGHVS and FNYEAQ. In DNA, the CDR3 is TGTGCCAGCAGCCGATACAGCACTGAAGCTTTCTTT. Protein sequence: CASSRYSTEAFF.

This clonotype was counted at least ten times. V gene TRBV28 combines with J gene TRBJ2-1; perhaps TRBD2 as D (7 bases). Per the germline V gene, CDR1 is MDHEN and CDR2 is SYDVKM. V dropped 7 bases and J dropped 6 bases, with 13 bases sitting between them. CDR3 length: 13 amino acids. This chain's CDR3 is CASNGGASNEQFF. The CDR3 nucleotides read TGTGCCAGCAATGGGGGGGCGAGCAATGAGCAGTTCTTC.

This clonotype was counted only a few times. The chain uses TRBV20-1 and TRBJ1-1; 11 bases agree with TRBD1. V lost 3 bases and J lost 0; bases outside the gene matches: 6. Germline CDR1 and CDR2: DFQATT and SNEGSKA (reference sequence). There are 16 residues in the CDR3. The CDR3 sequence: CSARSRTGGLNTEAFF. For the CDR3, the DNA is TGCAGTGCTAGGTCCCGGACAGGGGGCTTGAACACTGAAGCTTTCTTT.

This clonotype was counted ten times or more. This rearrangement joins TRBV29-1 to TRBJ2-3, with D possibly called TRBD1 or TRBD2 (5 bases each). Germline V lookup: CDR1 SQVTM, CDR2 ANQGSEA. V was clipped by 7 bases and J by 4 bases, with 9 bases between them. The CDR3 sequence is 11 residues long. The CDR3 spells CSAWGSDTQYF. The CDR3 nucleotides are TGCAGCGCTTGGGGGTCAGATACGCAGTATTTT.

This clonotype was observed a few times. This rearrangement joins TRBV7-9 to TRBJ2-1; TRBD1 is a possible D gene (6 bases). CDR1 and CDR2 (germline): SEHNR, FQNEAQ (reference sequence). V lost 5 bases and J 4 bases, leaving 12 bases between the germline ends. CDR3 size: 14 residues. This CDR3 reads CASSHRTDYNEQFF. In DNA, the CDR3 is TGTGCCAGCAGCCACCGGACAGATTACAATGAGCAGTTCTTC. Full variable domain (remainder filled in from reference TRBV7-9 and TRBJ2-1): DTGVSQNPRHKITKRGQNVTFRCDPISEHNRLYWYRQTLGQGPEFLTYFQNEAQLEKSRLLSDRFSAERPKGSFSTLEIQRTEQGDSAMYLCASSHRTDYNEQFFGPGTRLTVL.

At least ten counts were recorded for this clonotype. Here the CDR3 reads CASSTYEGTQYF. The CDR3 coding sequence is TGTGCCAGCAGTACCTACGAGGGGACCCAGTACTTC. This rearrangement joins TRBV12-3 or TRBV12-4 to TRBJ2-5; tentatively, D is TRBD2 (5 bases). The CDR3 spans 12 residues. V dropped 5 bases and J dropped 7 bases, with 11 bases sitting between them.

Regarding this clonotype: A much larger clone lies one base from this, so it may be a read error. Given the absence of the conserved phenylalanine or tryptophan at the CDR3 end, a read error is likely. The J gene is TRBJ2-1, the V gene TRBV5-1, with 11 bases that match TRBD2. This CDR3 spans 14 amino acids. Germline V lookup: CDR1 SGHRS, CDR2 YFSETQ. After removal of 0 bases from V and 10 bases from J, the junction contained 3 bases not matched to a gene. CDR3 amino acids: CASSLGIAGGEQFL. Written as DNA, the CDR3 is TGCGCCAGCAGCTTGGGGATAGCGGGAGGGGAGCAGTTCTTG.

Ten or more counts support this clonotype. V and J are TRBV7-9 and TRBJ1-1; D might be TRBD1 (6 bases). CDR1 and CDR2 (germline): SEHNR, FQNEAQ (reference sequence). The CDR3 sequence is 15 residues long. Deletions cut 4 bases from V and 0 bases from J, with 12 bases between. CDR3 in amino acids: CASSSQGGLNTEAFF. The CDR3 region has the DNA TGTGCCAGCAGCTCACAAGGGGGGCTGAACACTGAAGCTTTCTTT.

V and J are TRBV20-1 and TRBJ2-2; D is ambiguous. The germline gives CDR1 DFQATT, CDR2 SNEGSKA (reference sequence). V lost 0 bases and J 2 bases, leaving 4 bases between the germline ends. This CDR3 comprises 13 residues. The CDR3 DNA sequence: TGCAGTGCTAGAGAACTCAACACCGGGGAGCTGTTTTTT. Translating it yields CSARELNTGELFF.

This clonotype was recorded many times. The V gene is TRBV5-1, the J gene TRBJ2-7, with 7 nucleotides matching TRBD1. The CDR3 extends over 12 amino acids. The J segment lost 6 bases and the V segment lost 3 bases, leaving 3 bases of the junction unmatched. The germline V gene has CDR1 SGHRS and CDR2 YFSETQ. CDR3 region: CASSSTGTEQYF. The CDR3 DNA reads TGCGCCAGCAGCTCGACAGGGACCGAGCAGTACTTC. Supplemented by reference TRBV5-1 and TRBJ2-7, the full variable domain reads KAGVTQTPRYLIKTRGQQVTLSCSPISGHRSVSWYQQTPGQGLQFLFEYFSETQRNKGNFPGRFSGRQFSNSRSEMNVSTLELGDSALYLCASSSTGTEQYFGPGTRLTVT.

A word on this clonotype: A much bigger clone sits one base away, suggesting this may be a read error. The rearrangement uses TRBV18 and TRBJ2-7, with D tentatively TRBD2 (5 bases). This CDR3 spans 14 amino acids. Looked up from germline, CDR1 is KGHSH and CDR2 is LQKENI. Trimming removed 3 bases at V and 3 bases at J, with 12 bases between. CDR3 sequence reads: CASSPGPGNYEQYF. DNA of the CDR3: TGTGCCAGCTCACCCGGGCCGGGAAACTACGAGCAGTACTTC. Using reference TRBV18 and TRBJ2-7 for the parts outside the CDR3, the full variable domain is NAGVMQNPRHLVRRRGQEARLRCSPMKGHSHVYWYRQLPEEGLKFMVYLQKENIIDESGMPKERFSAEFPKEGPSILRIQQVVRGDSAAYFCASSPGPGNYEQYFGPGTRLTVT.

The chain uses TRBV7-9 and TRBJ2-7; maybe TRBD2 (6 bases). Per the germline V gene, CDR1 is SEHNR and CDR2 is FQNEAQ (reference sequence). The V end was cut by 6 bases, the J end by 0 bases, with 18 bases between. This CDR3 has 16 residues. The CDR3 DNA is TGTGCCAGCAGTCCCGCCGGCGGGGAGCACTCCTACGAGCAGTACTTC. Encoded protein: CASSPAGGEHSYEQYF.

This clonotype was counted many times. CDR3 in amino acids: CASSLGRDRGSYEQYF. In nucleotides, the CDR3 is TGCGCCAGCAGCTTGGGCCGGGACAGGGGCTCCTACGAGCAGTACTTC. The genes are TRBV5-1 and TRBJ2-7; 10 nucleotides match TRBD1. Trimming cost V 0 bases and J 0 bases; bases outside gene matches: 3. The CDR3 consists of 16 residues. Germline assignment: CDR1 SGHRS and CDR2 YFSETQ. The variable domain in full, completed from reference TRBV5-1 and TRBJ2-7, reads KAGVTQTPRYLIKTRGQQVTLSCSPISGHRSVSWYQQTPGQGLQFLFEYFSETQRNKGNFPGRFSGRQFSNSRSEMNVSTLELGDSALYLCASSLGRDRGSYEQYFGPGTRLTVT.

On this clonotype: Relative to the germline gene, one junction end is altered; a read error may explain this. This chain uses TRBV5-1 with TRBJ2-6, with D perhaps matching TRBD1 or TRBD2 (5 bases each). Germline CDR1 and CDR2: SGHRS and YFSETQ. This CDR3 has 13 amino acids. Written as DNA, the CDR3 is TGCGCCAGCAAGAGGACTGGGGCCAACGGCCTGACTTTC. Translation: CASKRTGANGLTF.